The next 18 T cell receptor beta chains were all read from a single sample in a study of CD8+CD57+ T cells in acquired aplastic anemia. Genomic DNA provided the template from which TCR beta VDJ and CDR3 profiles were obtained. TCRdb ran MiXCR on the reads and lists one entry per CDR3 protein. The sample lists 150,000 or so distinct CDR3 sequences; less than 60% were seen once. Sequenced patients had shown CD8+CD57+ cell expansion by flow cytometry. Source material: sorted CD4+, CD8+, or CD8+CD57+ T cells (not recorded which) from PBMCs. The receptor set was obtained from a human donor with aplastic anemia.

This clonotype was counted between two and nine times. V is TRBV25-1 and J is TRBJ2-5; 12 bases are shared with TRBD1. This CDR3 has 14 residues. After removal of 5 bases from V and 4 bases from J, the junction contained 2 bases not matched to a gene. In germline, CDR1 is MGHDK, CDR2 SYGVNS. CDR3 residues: CASSTGQGAETQYF. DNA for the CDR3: TGTGCCAGCAGTACGGGACAGGGGGCAGAGACCCAGTACTTC. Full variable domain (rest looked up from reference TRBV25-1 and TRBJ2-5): EADIYQTPRYLVIGTGKKITLECSQTMGHDKMYWYQQDPGMELHLIHYSYGVNSTEKGDLSSESTVSRIRTEHFPLTLESARPSHTSQYLCASSTGQGAETQYFGPGTRLLVL.

Written as DNA, the CDR3 is TGCAGTGCTGTCGGGACTCGTGGGGGATTAGATACGCAGTATTTT. This codes for CSAVGTRGGLDTQYF. The rearrangement uses TRBV20-1 and TRBJ2-3; D may be TRBD2 (6 bases). V was pared by 5 bases and J by 5 bases, with 20 bases between. The CDR3 loop spans 15 amino acids. Germline V gene sequence: CDR1 DFQATT, CDR2 SNEGSKA (reference sequence).

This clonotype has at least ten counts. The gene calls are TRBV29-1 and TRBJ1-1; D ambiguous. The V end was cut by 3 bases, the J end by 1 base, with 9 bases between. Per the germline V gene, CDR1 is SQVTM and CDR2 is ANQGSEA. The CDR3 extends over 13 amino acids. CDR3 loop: CSVDVWENTEAFF. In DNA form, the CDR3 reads TGCAGCGTTGACGTCTGGGAGAACACTGAAGCTTTCTTT.

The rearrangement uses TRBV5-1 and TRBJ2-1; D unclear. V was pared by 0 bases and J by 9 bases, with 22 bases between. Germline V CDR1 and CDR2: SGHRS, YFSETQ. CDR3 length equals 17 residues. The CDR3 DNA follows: TGCGCCAGCAGCTTGGATCCGGTGACCTACGTTATCGGTGAGCAGTTCTTC. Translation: CASSLDPVTYVIGEQFF.

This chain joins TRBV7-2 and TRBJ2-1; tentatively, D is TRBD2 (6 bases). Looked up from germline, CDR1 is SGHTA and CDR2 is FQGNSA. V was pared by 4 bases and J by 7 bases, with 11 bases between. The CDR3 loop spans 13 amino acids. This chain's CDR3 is CASSSLAGNEQFF. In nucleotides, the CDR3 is TGTGCCAGCAGCTCTCTTGCGGGAAATGAGCAGTTCTTC. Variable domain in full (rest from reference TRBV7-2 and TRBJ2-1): GAGVSQSPSNKVTEKGKDVELRCDPISGHTALYWYRQSLGQGLEFLIYFQGNSAPDKSGLPSDRFSAERTGGSVSTLTIQRTQQEDSAVYLCASSSLAGNEQFFGPGTRLTVL.

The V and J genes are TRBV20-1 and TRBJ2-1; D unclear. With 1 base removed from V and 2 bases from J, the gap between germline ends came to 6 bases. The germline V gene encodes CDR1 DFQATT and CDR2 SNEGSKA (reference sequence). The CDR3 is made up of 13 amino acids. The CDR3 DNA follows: TGCAGTGCTAGAGGGAGAACCTACAATGAGCAGTTCTTC. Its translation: CSARGRTYNEQFF.

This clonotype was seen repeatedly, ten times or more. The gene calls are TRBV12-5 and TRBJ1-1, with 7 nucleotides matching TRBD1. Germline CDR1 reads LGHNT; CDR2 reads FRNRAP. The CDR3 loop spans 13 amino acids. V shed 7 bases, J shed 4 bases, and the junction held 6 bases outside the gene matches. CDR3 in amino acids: CASAPTGSTEAFF. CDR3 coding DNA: TGTGCTAGTGCCCCGACAGGGTCCACTGAAGCTTTCTTT.

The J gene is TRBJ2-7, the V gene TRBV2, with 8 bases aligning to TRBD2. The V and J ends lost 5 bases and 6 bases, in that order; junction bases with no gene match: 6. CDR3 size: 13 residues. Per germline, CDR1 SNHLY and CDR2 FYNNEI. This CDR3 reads CASSYFREGEQYF. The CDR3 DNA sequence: TGTGCCAGCAGTTACTTTCGGGAGGGCGAGCAGTACTTC. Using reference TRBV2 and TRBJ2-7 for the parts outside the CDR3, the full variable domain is EPEVTQTPSHQVTQMGQEVILRCVPISNHLYFYWYRQILGQKVEFLVSFYNNEISEKSEIFDDQFSVERPDGSNFTLKIRSTKLEDSAMYFCASSYFREGEQYFGPGTRLTVT.

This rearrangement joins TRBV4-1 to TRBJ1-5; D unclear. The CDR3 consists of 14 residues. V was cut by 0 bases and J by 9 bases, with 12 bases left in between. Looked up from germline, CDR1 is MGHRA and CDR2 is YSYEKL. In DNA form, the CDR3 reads TGCGCCAGCAGCCAAGATCCGGAGGAAGGGCCCCAGCATTTT. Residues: CASSQDPEEGPQHF.

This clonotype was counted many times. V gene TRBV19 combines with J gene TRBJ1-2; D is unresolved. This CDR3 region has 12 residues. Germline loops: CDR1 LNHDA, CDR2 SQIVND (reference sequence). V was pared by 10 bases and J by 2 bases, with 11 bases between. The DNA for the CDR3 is TGTGCCACCCAAGGGCGGAACTATGGCTACACCTTC. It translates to CATQGRNYGYTF. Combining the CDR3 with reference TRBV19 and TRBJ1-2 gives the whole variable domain DGGITQSPKYLFRKEGQNVTLSCEQNLNHDAMYWYRQDPGQGLRLIYYSQIVNDFQKGDIAEGYSVSREKKESFPLTVTSAQKNPTAFYLCATQGRNYGYTFGSGTRLTVV.

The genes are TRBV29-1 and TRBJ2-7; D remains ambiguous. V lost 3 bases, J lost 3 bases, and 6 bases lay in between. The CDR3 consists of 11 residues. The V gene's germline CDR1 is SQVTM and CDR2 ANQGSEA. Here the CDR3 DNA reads TGCAGCGTTGAGCAGCTCTACGAGCAGTACTTC. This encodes CSVEQLYEQYF.

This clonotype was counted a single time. The CDR3, as DNA: TGTGCCAGCAGTCGGGCAGGGGACTTCTGGGGCTACACCTTC. Its translation is CASSRAGDFWGYTF. The gene calls are TRBV2 and TRBJ1-2; a weak D match, TRBD1 (6 bases). There are 14 residues in the CDR3. Looked up from germline, CDR1 is SNHLY and CDR2 is FYNNEI. V was trimmed by 5 bases and J by 8 bases, leaving 18 bases between them.

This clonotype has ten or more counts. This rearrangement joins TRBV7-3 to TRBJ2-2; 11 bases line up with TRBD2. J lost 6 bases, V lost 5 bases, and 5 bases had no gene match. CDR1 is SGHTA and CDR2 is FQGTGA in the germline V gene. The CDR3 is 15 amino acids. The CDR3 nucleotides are TGTGCCAGCAGCATCCTAGCGGGGGGATCCGGGGAGCTGTTTTTT. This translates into CASSILAGGSGELFF.

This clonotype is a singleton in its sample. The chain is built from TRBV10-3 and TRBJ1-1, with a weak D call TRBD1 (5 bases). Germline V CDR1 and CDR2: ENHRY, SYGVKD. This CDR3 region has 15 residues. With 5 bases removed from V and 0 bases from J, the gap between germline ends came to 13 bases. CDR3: CAISQRGSMNTEAFF. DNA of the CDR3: TGTGCCATCAGTCAAAGGGGTTCCATGAACACTGAAGCTTTCTTT.

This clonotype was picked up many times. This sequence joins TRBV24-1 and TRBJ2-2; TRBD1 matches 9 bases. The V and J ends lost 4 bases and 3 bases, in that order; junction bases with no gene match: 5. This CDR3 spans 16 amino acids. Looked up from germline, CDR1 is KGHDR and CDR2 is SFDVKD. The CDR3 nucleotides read TGTGCCACCAGTGAGACCGGGACAGGGCACACCGGGGAGCTGTTTTTT. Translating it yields CATSETGTGHTGELFF.

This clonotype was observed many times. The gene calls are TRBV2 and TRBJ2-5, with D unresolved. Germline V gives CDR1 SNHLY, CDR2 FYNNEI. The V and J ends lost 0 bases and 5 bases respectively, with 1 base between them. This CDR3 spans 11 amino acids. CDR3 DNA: TGTGCCAGCAGTGAAGCTGAGACCCAGTACTTC. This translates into CASSEAETQYF.

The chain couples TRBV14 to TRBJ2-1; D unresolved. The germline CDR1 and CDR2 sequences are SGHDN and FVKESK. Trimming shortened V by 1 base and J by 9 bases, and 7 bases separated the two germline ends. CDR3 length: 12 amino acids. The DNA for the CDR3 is TGTGCCAGCAGCCAAGCCTTGGGTGAGCAGTTCTTC. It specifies CASSQALGEQFF.

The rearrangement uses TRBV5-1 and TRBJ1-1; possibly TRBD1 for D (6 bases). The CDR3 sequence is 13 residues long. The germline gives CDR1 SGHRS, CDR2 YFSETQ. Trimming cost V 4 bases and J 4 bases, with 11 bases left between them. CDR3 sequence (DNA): TGCGCCAGCAGCGAACCCAGGGGCACTGAAGCTTTCTTT. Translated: CASSEPRGTEAFF. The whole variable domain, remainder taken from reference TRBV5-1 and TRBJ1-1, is KAGVTQTPRYLIKTRGQQVTLSCSPISGHRSVSWYQQTPGQGLQFLFEYFSETQRNKGNFPGRFSGRQFSNSRSEMNVSTLELGDSALYLCASSEPRGTEAFFGQGTRLTVV.